The source of this T cell receptor beta chain is a study of EBV T-cell therapy then PD-1 blockade in nasopharyngeal carcinoma. The protocol was immunoSEQ multiplex PCR, while the TCRdb copy is restricted to in-frame clones and leaves out a portion. The repertoire holds about 20,000 clones, with about 80% as singletons. The time point here: 266 days after commencement of treatment, after nivolumab therapy. Indicated treatment: AdE1-LMPpoly-expanded autologous EBV-specific T-cell therapy followed by anti-PD-1 nivolumab. To note about this clone: Its antigen is unknown.

The length of the CDR3 is 14 residues. Germline V gene data show CDR1 as SGHRS and CDR2 as YFSETQ. V lost 0 bases, J lost 9 bases, and 1 base stayed unmatched. This specimen consisted of CD8+ T cells from blood, obtained around day 240 from a patient whose treatment included autologous EBV-specific T cells and nivolumab. The gene calls are TRBV5-1 and TRBJ1-6, with TRBD1 matching over 9 bases. The TCR originated in a man in his forties or fifties with nasopharyngeal carcinoma. CDR3 sequence: CASSLDRGPSPLHF. The CDR3, as DNA: TGCGCCAGCAGCTTGGACAGGGGGCCTTCACCCCTCCACTTT.